A selection of T cell receptor beta chains follows, all from one sample in a study of cytomegalovirus exposure and HLA in healthy donors. TCRdb keeps only in-frame clones here, not all; method: immunoSEQ multiplex PCR. The table lists around 99,000 clones, less than 85% of them singletons. Sequenced sample: PBMCs. The origin of the receptors is a man aged 18 to 29 in good health and CMV-seronegative. CDR3s include the opening cysteine and the closing phenylalanine or tryptophan. Each record gives: D gene, V gene, J gene, clone size, CDR3 protein, CDR3 DNA. The D gene is left open where the match is weak. Rows give clone size only sometimes, using once, few, many, or a class for an expanded clone.

d_gene: NA; v_gene: TRBV4-3; j_gene: TRBJ2-1; abundance: NA; CDR3aa: CASSQDSSSSNEQFF; CDR3nt: TGCGCCAGCAGCCAAGATTCTTCCTCTAGCAATGAGCAGTTCTTC
d_gene: TRBD1; v_gene: TRBV5-1; j_gene: TRBJ1-2; abundance: NA; CDR3aa: CASSLGPLTGMGYTF; CDR3nt: TGCGCCAGCAGCTTGGGCCCTCTGACAGGGATGGGCTACACCTTC
d_gene: NA; v_gene: TRBV11-2; j_gene: TRBJ1-2; abundance: NA; CDR3aa: CASSLDQDSPPNYGYTF; CDR3nt: TGTGCCAGCAGCTTAGATCAGGACAGCCCTCCTAACTATGGCTACACCTTC
d_gene: NA; v_gene: TRBV25-1; j_gene: TRBJ1-2; abundance: NA; CDR3aa: CASSDTWWSYGYTF; CDR3nt: TGTGCCAGCAGTGACACTTGGTGGTCCTATGGCTACACCTTC
d_gene: NA; v_gene: TRBV4-3; j_gene: TRBJ1-2; abundance: NA; CDR3aa: CASSQYRDPNYGSTF; CDR3nt: TGCGCCAGCAGCCAATACCGGGATCCAAACTATGGCTCCACCTTC
d_gene: NA; v_gene: TRBV4-1; j_gene: TRBJ2-7; abundance: NA; CDR3aa: CASSQGLGRTYEQYF; CDR3nt: TGCGCCAGCAGCCAAGGACTAGGCCGAACCTACGAGCAGTACTTC
d_gene: TRBD1; v_gene: TRBV13; j_gene: TRBJ1-6; abundance: NA; CDR3aa: CASSTGVRSYNSPLHF; CDR3nt: TGTGCCAGCAGCACAGGGGTCCGCTCCTATAATTCACCCCTCCACTTT
d_gene: NA; v_gene: TRBV10-1; j_gene: TRBJ2-7; abundance: few; CDR3aa: CASRPSKSYEQYF; CDR3nt: TGCGCCAGCAGACCGAGTAAGTCCTACGAGCAGTACTTC
d_gene: TRBD2; v_gene: TRBV2; j_gene: TRBJ2-3; abundance: once; CDR3aa: CARGTSGDYSTDTQYF; CDR3nt: TGTGCCAGGGGTACTAGCGGGGATTATAGCACAGATACGCAGTATTTT
d_gene: NA; v_gene: TRBV18; j_gene: TRBJ2-1; abundance: once; CDR3aa: CASSPIGQVYNEQFF; CDR3nt: TGTGCCAGCTCACCAATTGGGCAAGTCTACAATGAGCAGTTCTTC
d_gene: NA; v_gene: TRBV7-9; j_gene: TRBJ1-2; abundance: NA; CDR3aa: CASILGGAGYGYTF; CDR3nt: TGTGCCAGCATCCTCGGTGGGGCCGGCTATGGCTACACCTTC
d_gene: TRBD1; v_gene: TRBV6-5; j_gene: TRBJ1-3; abundance: NA; CDR3aa: CASSYVGQNSGNTIYF; CDR3nt: TGTGCCAGCAGTTACGTGGGACAGAACTCTGGAAACACCATATATTTT
d_gene: TRBD1; v_gene: TRBV29-1; j_gene: TRBJ2-2; abundance: once; CDR3aa: CSVDRGQGAGELFF; CDR3nt: TGCAGCGTTGATAGGGGACAGGGAGCCGGGGAGCTGTTTTTT
d_gene: NA; v_gene: TRBV6-1; j_gene: TRBJ1-5; abundance: NA; CDR3aa: CASSESGWGYQPQHF; CDR3nt: TGTGCCAGCAGTGAATCGGGGTGGGGATATCAGCCCCAGCATTTT
d_gene: NA; v_gene: TRBV5-1; j_gene: TRBJ1-2; abundance: NA; CDR3aa: CASSLDFGGYTF; CDR3nt: TGCGCCAGCAGCTTGGATTTCGGTGGCTACACCTTC
d_gene: NA; v_gene: TRBV28; j_gene: TRBJ2-2; abundance: NA; CDR3aa: CASRRQENTGELFF; CDR3nt: TGTGCCAGCAGGAGACAGGAGAACACCGGGGAGCTGTTTTTT